This T cell receptor (beta chain) was sequenced in a study of blood T cell repertoires in COVID-19. About the study: Both acute and convalescent COVID-19 samples were obtained from the United States, Italy and Spain. PBMCs, B-cell-depleted T cells, or T cells were the source of the cDNA or gDNA that made up the material.

The CDR3 covers 15 residues. Germline V lookup: CDR1 MGHRA, CDR2 YSYEKL. Unmatched junction bases numbered 5, after V lost 3 bases and J lost 1 base. As originally analysed: Reference gene primer amplification gave estimated nucleated cell counts. Clones were sequenced by immunoSEQ multiplex PCR, and TCRdb holds only the in-frame ones, with some missing. That table is the source of V, J and clone size, and D and trimming were worked out from the DNA. The repertoire has tens of thousands of clones, approximately 85% of them found once; the top ten carry about 30%. Input material: peripheral blood. The chain joins TRBV4-1 to TRBJ1-1; TRBD1 matches 7 bases. The TCR comes from a human donor in a cohort sampled during active COVID-19. CDR3 protein: CASSHPTGTNTEAFF. CDR3 in DNA: TGCGCCAGCAGCCACCCGACAGGGACGAACACTGAAGCTTTCTTT.